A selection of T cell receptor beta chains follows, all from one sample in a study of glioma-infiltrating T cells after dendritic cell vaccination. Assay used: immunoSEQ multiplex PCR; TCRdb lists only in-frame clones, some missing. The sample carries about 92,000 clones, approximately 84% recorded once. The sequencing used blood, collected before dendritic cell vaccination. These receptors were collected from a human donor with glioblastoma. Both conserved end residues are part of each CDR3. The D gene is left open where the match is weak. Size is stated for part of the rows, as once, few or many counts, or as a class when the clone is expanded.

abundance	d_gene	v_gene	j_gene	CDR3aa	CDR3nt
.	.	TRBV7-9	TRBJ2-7	CASSLIFLSEGTVYEQYF	TGTGCCAGCAGCTTAATATTCCTAAGTGAGGGTACAGTCTACGAGCAGTACTTC
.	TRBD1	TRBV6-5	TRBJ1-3	CASRTEGQGGNTIYF	TGTGCCAGCAGAACAGAAGGACAGGGTGGAAACACCATATATTTT
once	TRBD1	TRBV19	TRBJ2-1	CASSVDRGTYNEQFF	TGTGCCAGTAGTGTAGACAGGGGTACCTACAATGAGCAGTTCTTC
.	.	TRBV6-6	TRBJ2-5	CASSPAGHTEQETQYF	TGTGCCAGCAGCCCGGCGGGTCATACAGAGCAAGAGACCCAGTACTTC
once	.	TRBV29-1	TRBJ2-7	CSVGSSGVSYEQYF	TGCAGCGTTGGGAGTTCCGGGGTCTCCTACGAGCAGTACTTC
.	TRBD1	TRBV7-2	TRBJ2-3	CASSQGTGRTDTQYF	TGTGCCAGCAGCCAAGGGACAGGGCGCACAGATACGCAGTATTTT
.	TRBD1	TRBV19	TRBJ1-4	CASSIGQGASEKLFF	TGTGCCAGTAGTATAGGCCAGGGGGCGTCTGAAAAACTGTTTTTT
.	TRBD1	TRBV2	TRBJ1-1	CASTDRASLNTEAFF	TGTGCCAGCACGGACAGGGCTTCCTTGAACACTGAAGCTTTCTTT
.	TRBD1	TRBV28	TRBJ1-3	CASTWGTDSGNTIYF	TGTGCCAGCACCTGGGGGACAGACTCTGGAAACACCATATATTTT
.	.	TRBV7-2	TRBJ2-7	CASSLDAGTPYEQYF	TGTGCCAGCAGCTTAGATGCGGGGACCCCCTACGAGCAGTACTTC
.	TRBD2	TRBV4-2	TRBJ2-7	CASSRTSFRLGVRLAGGRVQYF	TGTGCCAGCAGCCGCACCTCGTTTCGTCTGGGGGTTCGACTAGCGGGAGGAAGGGTTCAGTACTTC
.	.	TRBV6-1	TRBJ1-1	CASSEGVEGTQEAFF	TGTGCCAGCAGTGAAGGAGTTGAGGGGACTCAAGAAGCTTTCTTT
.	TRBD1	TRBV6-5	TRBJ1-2	CASSRDREPNYGYTF	TGTGCCAGCAGTAGAGACAGGGAGCCTAACTATGGCTACACCTTC